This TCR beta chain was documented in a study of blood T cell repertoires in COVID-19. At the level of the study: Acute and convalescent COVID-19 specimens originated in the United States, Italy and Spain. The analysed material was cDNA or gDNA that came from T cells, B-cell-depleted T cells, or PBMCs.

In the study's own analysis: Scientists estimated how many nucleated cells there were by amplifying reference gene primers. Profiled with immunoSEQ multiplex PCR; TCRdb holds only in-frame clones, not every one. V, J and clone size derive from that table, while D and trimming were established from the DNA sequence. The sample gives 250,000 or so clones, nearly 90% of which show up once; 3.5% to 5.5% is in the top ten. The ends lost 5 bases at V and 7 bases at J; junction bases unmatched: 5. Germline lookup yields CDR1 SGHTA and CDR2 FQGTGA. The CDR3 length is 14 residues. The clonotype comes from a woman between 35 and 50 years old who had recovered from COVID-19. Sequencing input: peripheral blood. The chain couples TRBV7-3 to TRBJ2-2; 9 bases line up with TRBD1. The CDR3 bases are TGTGCCAGCAGCGTACAGGGGGCGGACGGGGAGCTGTTTTTT. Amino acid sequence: CASSVQGADGELFF.